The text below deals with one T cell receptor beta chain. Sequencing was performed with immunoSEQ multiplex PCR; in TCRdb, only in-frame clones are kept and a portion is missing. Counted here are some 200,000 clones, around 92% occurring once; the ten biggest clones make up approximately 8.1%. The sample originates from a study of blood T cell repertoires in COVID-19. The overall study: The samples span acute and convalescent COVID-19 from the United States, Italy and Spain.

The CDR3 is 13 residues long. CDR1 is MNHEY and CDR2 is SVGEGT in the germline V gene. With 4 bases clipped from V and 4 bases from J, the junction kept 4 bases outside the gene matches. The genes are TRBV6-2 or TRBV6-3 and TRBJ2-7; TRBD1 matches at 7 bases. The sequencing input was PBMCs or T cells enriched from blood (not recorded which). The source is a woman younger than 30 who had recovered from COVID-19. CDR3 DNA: TGTGCCAGCAGTTCAGACAGGGCTTACGAGCAGTACTTC. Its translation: CASSSDRAYEQYF.